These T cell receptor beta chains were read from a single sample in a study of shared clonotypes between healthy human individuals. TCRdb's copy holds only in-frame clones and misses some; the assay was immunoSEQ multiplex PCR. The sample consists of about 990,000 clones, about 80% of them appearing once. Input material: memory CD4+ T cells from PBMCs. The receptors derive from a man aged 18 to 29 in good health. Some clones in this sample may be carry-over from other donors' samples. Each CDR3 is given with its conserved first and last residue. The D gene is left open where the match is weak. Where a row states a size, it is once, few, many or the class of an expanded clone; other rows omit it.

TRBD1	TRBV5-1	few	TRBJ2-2	TGCGCCAGCAGCGACGACAGGGTGAACACCGGGGAGCTGTTTTTT	CASSDDRVNTGELFF
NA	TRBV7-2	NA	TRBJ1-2	TGTGCCAGCAGCTTAGGGGTCTCGGGGGGCGGCTACACCTTC	CASSLGVSGGGYTF
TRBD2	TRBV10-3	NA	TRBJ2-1	TGTGCCAACTCCGGGACTAGCGGTGGTGAGCAGTTCTTC	CANSGTSGGEQFF
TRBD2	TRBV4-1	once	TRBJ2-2	TGCGCCAGCAGCCTCAAGGGAGGGAGGAACACCGGGGAGCTGTTTTTT	CASSLKGGRNTGELFF
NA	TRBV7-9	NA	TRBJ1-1	TGTGCCAGCAGTAGACAGGAAAACACTGAAGCTTTCTTT	CASSRQENTEAFF
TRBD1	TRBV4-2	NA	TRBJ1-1	TGTGCCAGCAGCCAAAACCCGGGACAGGGGAGTGACACTGAAGCTTTCTTT	CASSQNPGQGSDTEAFF
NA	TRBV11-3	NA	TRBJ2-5	TGTGCCAGCAGCCGCGCCCGTCAGGAGACCCAGTACTTC	CASSRARQETQYF
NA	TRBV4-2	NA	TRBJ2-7	TGTGCCAGCAGCCTGAGGGACACTCGGGAGCAGTACTTC	CASSLRDTREQYF
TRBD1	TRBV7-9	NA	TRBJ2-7	TGTGCCAGCAGCCGGACAGGGTACGAGCAGTACTTC	CASSRTGYEQYF
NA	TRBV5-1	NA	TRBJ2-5	TGCGCCAGCAGCAAGGACCGACCTCACCAAGAGACCCAGTACTTC	CASSKDRPHQETQYF
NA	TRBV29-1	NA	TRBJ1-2	TGCAGCGTTGAAGATCTTCTCGGGGGCAGCTACACCTTC	CSVEDLLGGSYTF
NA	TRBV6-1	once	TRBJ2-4	TGTGCCAGCAGTGTGTTCAGGTTCCAAAACATTCAGTACTTC	CASSVFRFQNIQYF
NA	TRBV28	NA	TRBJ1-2	TGTGCCAGCAGTCCCGGGTCCCCCTATGGCTACACCTTC	CASSPGSPYGYTF
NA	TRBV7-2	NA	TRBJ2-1	TGTGCCAGCAGCTTCCACGGGAAGCAGTTCTTC	CASSFHGKQFF